This entry lists 2 T cell receptor beta chains sequenced from one sample in a study of T cell responses to AZD1222 COVID-19 vaccine. Method: immunoSEQ multiplex PCR; TCRdb's copy keeps in-frame clones and lacks some. Altogether around 140,000 clones are present, 80% to 95% being singletons, with the ten largest covering 1.5% to 2%. The material sequenced was peripheral blood, taken 28 days after the second AZD1222 dose. The source is an adult who received the AZD1222 COVID-19 vaccine.

The V and J genes are TRBV7-6 and TRBJ1-6; tentative D call: TRBD1 (6 bases). The V gene's germline CDR1 is SGHVS and CDR2 FNYEAQ. The CDR3 has 15 amino acids. Trimming pared 1 base from V and 7 bases from J, leaving 11 bases between. The CDR3 spells CASSLVVQGNSPLHF. The DNA for the CDR3 is TGTGCCAGCAGCTTAGTAGTCCAGGGGAATTCACCCCTCCACTTT. Together with reference TRBV7-6 and TRBJ1-6, the CDR3 gives the full variable domain: GAGVSQSPRYKVTKRGQDVALRCDPISGHVSLYWYRQALGQGPEFLTYFNYEAQQDKSGLPNDRFSAERPEGSISTLTIQRTEQRDSAMYRCASSLVVQGNSPLHFGNGTRLTVT.

The chain recombines TRBV6-5 with TRBJ1-3; 7 nucleotides align to TRBD1. Looked up from germline, CDR1 is MNHEY and CDR2 is SVGAGI. The CDR3 extends over 15 amino acids. Losses at the gene ends were 0 bases for V and 4 bases for J; bases not matched to a gene: 3. The CDR3 DNA follows: TGTGCCAGCAGTTACTCAGGGACAGTAGGAAACACCATATATTTT. Amino acids: CASSYSGTVGNTIYF.